The source of this T cell receptor (beta chain) is a study of T cell changes during pregnancy in multiple sclerosis. This CDR3 is 15 amino acids long. The V gene lost 4 bases and the J gene lost 5 bases, with 15 bases spanning the gap. CDR1 and CDR2 (germline): SEHNR, FQNEAQ (reference sequence). TCRdb's copy holds only in-frame clones and misses some; the assay was immunoSEQ multiplex PCR. The sample records around 37,000 clones, roughly 89% being singletons. The rearrangement links TRBV7-9 to TRBJ2-1; D might be TRBD2 (6 bases). Specimen: CD8+ T cells from peripheral blood mononuclear cells, collected in the second trimester of pregnancy. This clonotype was obtained from a female donor with multiple sclerosis, enrolled in a pregnancy study. For the CDR3, the DNA is TGTGCCAGCAGCTCAGAGCGGGCAGAGAACAATGAGCAGTTCTTC. This sequence encodes CASSSERAENNEQFF.